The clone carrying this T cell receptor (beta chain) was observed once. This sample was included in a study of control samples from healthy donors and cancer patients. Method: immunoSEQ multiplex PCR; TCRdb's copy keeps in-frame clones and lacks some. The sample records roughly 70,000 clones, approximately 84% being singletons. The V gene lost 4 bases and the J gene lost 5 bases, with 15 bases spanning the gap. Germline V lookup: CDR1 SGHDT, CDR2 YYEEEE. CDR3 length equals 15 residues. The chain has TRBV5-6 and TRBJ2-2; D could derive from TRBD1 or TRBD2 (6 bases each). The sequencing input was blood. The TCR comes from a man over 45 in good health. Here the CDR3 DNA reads TGTGCCAGCAGCGGAGGGGGTCTTCCGACCGGGGAGCTGTTTTTT. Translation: CASSGGGLPTGELFF.